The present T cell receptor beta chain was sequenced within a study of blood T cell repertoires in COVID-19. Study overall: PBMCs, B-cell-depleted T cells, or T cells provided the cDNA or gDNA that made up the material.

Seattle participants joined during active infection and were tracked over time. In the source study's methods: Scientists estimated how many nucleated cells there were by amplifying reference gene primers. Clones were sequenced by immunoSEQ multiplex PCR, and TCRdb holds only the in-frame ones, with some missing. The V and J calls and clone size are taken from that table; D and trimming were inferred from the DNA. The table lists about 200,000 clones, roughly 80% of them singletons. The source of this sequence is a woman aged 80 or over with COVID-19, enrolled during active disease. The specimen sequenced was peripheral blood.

Here the CDR3 DNA reads TGTGCCAGTCGCGTGCGGGAGAGCTCCTACGAGCAGTACTTC. Translated: CASRVRESSYEQYF. The gene calls are TRBV19 and TRBJ2-7; 7 bases align to TRBD2. CDR1 is LNHDA, CDR2 SQIVND, per germline (reference sequence). CDR3 length: 14 residues. The J segment lost 0 bases and the V segment lost 8 bases, leaving 7 bases of the junction unmatched.